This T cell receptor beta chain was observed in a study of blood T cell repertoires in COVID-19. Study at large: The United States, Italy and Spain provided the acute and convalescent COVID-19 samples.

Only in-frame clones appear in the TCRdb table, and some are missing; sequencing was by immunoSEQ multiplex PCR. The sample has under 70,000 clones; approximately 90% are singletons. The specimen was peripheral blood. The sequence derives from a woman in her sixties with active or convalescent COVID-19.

The CDR3 sequence: CAWSGLGQGIYNEQFF. The CDR3 DNA reads TGTGCCTGGAGTGGCTTGGGCCAGGGGATTTACAATGAGCAGTTCTTC. The chain combines TRBV30 with TRBJ2-1; possible D gene TRBD1, 6 bases. The CDR3 is 16 residues long. Germline V lookup: CDR1 GTSNPN, CDR2 SVGIG (reference sequence). V lost 1 base and J lost 4, with 17 bases in between.